This T cell receptor beta chain was captured by sequencing in a study of blood T cell repertoires in COVID-19. Original processing methods: Cell counts per sample came from amplifying reference gene primers. Sequencing was performed with immunoSEQ multiplex PCR; in TCRdb, only in-frame clones are kept and a portion is missing. V, J and clone size are taken as reported in that table, and D and trimming were inferred from the DNA itself. The repertoire holds 140,000 to 150,000 clones, with 75% to 90% as singletons. The CDR3 is 15 residues long. Germline V gene lookup returns CDR1 MDHEN and CDR2 SYDVKM. V dropped 4 bases and J dropped 4; count of bases not matched to a gene: 6.

Material for sequencing was peripheral blood. The chain joins TRBV28 to TRBJ2-2; 7 bases are a match to TRBD1. The sequence came from a woman between 45 and 65 years old with acute or convalescent COVID-19. CDR3: CASSSPGGSTGELFF. The CDR3 DNA reads as TGTGCCAGCAGTTCCCCAGGGGGAAGCACCGGGGAGCTGTTTTTT. Full variable domain (rest looked up from reference TRBV28 and TRBJ2-2): DVKVTQSSRYLVKRTGEKVFLECVQDMDHENMFWYRQDPGLGLRLIYFSYDVKMKEKGDIPEGYSVSREKKERFSLILESASTNQTSMYLCASSSPGGSTGELFFGEGSRLTVL.